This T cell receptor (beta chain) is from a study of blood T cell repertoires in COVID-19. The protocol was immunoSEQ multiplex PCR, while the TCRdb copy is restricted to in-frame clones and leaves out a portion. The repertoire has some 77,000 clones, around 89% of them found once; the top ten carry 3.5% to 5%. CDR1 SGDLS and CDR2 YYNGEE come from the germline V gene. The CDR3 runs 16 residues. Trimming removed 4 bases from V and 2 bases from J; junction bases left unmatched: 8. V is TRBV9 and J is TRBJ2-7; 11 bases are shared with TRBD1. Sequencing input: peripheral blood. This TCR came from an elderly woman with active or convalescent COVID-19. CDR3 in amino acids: CASSPRGTGGPYEQYF. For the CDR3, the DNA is TGTGCCAGCAGCCCGAGGGGGACAGGGGGGCCCTACGAGCAGTACTTC. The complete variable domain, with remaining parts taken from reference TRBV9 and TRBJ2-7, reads DSGVTQTPKHLITATGQRVTLRCSPRSGDLSVYWYQQSLDQGLQFLIQYYNGEERAKGNILERFSAQQFPDLHSELNLSSLELGDSALYFCASSPRGTGGPYEQYFGPGTRLTVT.